The 26 T cell receptor beta chains given below trace back to one sample, sequenced in a study of shared clonotypes between healthy human individuals. Repertoires were generated with immunoSEQ multiplex PCR, while TCRdb's copy carries only in-frame clones and drops some. The table shows fewer than 3 million clones, with 85% to 95% occurring only once. Sequenced sample: naive CD4+ T cells from PBMCs. The subset denotes: CD45RA+ positively selected. The receptors come from a man aged 18 to 35 in good health. Some clones in this sample may be carry-over from other donors' samples.

This clone was seen more than once but under ten times. The chain is built from TRBV27 and TRBJ1-2, with TRBD1 matching over 11 bases. The germline CDR1 and CDR2 sequences are MNHEY and SMNVEV (reference sequence). This CDR3 is 15 amino acids long. The junction had 11 bases not matched to a gene; V was cut back by 5 bases and J by 9 bases. This chain's CDR3 is CASSLLRDRGRSYTF. The CDR3 DNA reads as TGTGCCAGCAGTCTCCTCCGGGACAGGGGGAGAAGCTACACCTTC.

The CDR3 DNA sequence: TGTGCCACACGGGGTAACACCGGGGAGCTGTTTTTT. Residues: CATRGNTGELFF. The chain couples TRBV7-9 to TRBJ2-2; a weak D match, TRBD2 (5 bases). The CDR3 has 12 amino acids. Trimming stripped 10 bases from V and 2 bases from J, with 8 bases between. The germline gives CDR1 SEHNR, CDR2 FQNEAQ (reference sequence).

This rearrangement joins TRBV28 to TRBJ1-2, with TRBD1 matching 7 bases. CDR3 length equals 14 residues. The V gene's germline CDR1 is MDHEN and CDR2 SYDVKM. The V gene end was trimmed by 3 bases and the J gene end by 4 bases; junction bases not matched to a gene: 5. The CDR3 is CASSLIGQAYGYTF. The CDR3 DNA reads TGTGCCAGCAGTTTGATTGGACAGGCCTATGGCTACACCTTC.

The chain employs TRBV28 and TRBJ1-1, with D unresolved. The germline gives CDR1 MDHEN, CDR2 SYDVKM. The CDR3 runs to 11 residues. V was clipped by 3 bases and J by 8 bases, with 7 bases between them. The CDR3 coding sequence is TGTGCCAGCAGTTTGGCCGCGGAAGCTTTCTTT. Translating it yields CASSLAAEAFF. The variable domain in full, with the rest retrieved from reference TRBV28 and TRBJ1-1, is DVKVTQSSRYLVKRTGEKVFLECVQDMDHENMFWYRQDPGLGLRLIYFSYDVKMKEKGDIPEGYSVSREKKERFSLILESASTNQTSMYLCASSLAAEAFFGQGTRLTVV.

The chain uses TRBV25-1 and TRBJ1-3; D gene unclear. This CDR3 spans 13 amino acids. The V end lost 0 bases, the J end lost 0 bases, and 0 bases lay between the germline ends. CDR1 and CDR2 from the germline V gene are MGHDK and SYGVNS. CDR3 loop: CASSEYSGNTIYF. In DNA, the CDR3 is TGTGCCAGCAGTGAATACTCTGGAAACACCATATATTTT.

This chain joins TRBV29-1 and TRBJ1-1, with D perhaps matching TRBD1 (5 bases). Deletions cut 2 bases from V and 1 base from J, with 11 bases between. Germline CDR1 SQVTM, CDR2 ANQGSEA. The CDR3 contains 14 residues. CDR3 sequence (DNA): TGCAGCGTTGAAAGGTCAGGGCCGAACACTGAAGCTTTCTTT. Translated, it gives CSVERSGPNTEAFF.

The rearrangement links TRBV7-2 to TRBJ2-7; TRBD1 matches at 7 bases. CDR1 is SGHTA, CDR2 FQGNSA, per germline. The CDR3 is 14 amino acids. Unmatched junction bases numbered 7, after V lost 5 bases and J lost 3 bases. The CDR3 DNA reads TGTGCCAGCAGCCCCCCCGGGACAGACTACGAGCAGTACTTC. Amino acid sequence: CASSPPGTDYEQYF.

The chain carries TRBV19 and TRBJ1-5, with no clear D. Trimming took 5 bases from V and 2 from J, leaving 10 bases between them. The CDR3 length is 14 residues. CDR1 is LNHDA, CDR2 SQIVND, per germline (reference sequence). Written as DNA, the CDR3 is TGTGCCAGTAGTCTTTCTTTGGGCAATCAGCCCCAGCATTTT. Residues: CASSLSLGNQPQHF. Using reference TRBV19 and TRBJ1-5 for the parts outside the CDR3, the full variable domain is DGGITQSPKYLFRKEGQNVTLSCEQNLNHDAMYWYRQDPGQGLRLIYYSQIVNDFQKGDIAEGYSVSREKKESFPLTVTSAQKNPTAFYLCASSLSLGNQPQHFGDGTRLSIL.

The chain links TRBV6-6 to TRBJ1-5; D may be TRBD1 (5 bases). V was shortened by 6 bases and J by 11 bases, with 20 bases between the two germline ends. The CDR3 contains 14 residues. From germline, CDR1 is MNHNY and CDR2 SVGAGI (reference sequence). The CDR3 bases are TGTGCCAGCAGAGGCCAGGGTTGGCGGGGGGCCCAGCATTTT. Protein sequence: CASRGQGWRGAQHF.

This chain links TRBV18 with TRBJ2-7, with unresolved D. The V gene's germline CDR1 is KGHSH and CDR2 LQKENI. The germline V and J ends were trimmed by 1 base and 4 bases, with 14 bases remaining between them. This CDR3 comprises 15 residues. The DNA of the CDR3 is TGTGCCAGCTCACCACAGGCGAATGATAAATACGAGCAGTACTTC. It yields the protein CASSPQANDKYEQYF. The full variable domain, in which reference TRBV18 and TRBJ2-7 provide the parts outside the CDR3, is NAGVMQNPRHLVRRRGQEARLRCSPMKGHSHVYWYRQLPEEGLKFMVYLQKENIIDESGMPKERFSAEFPKEGPSILRIQQVVRGDSAAYFCASSPQANDKYEQYFGPGTRLTVT.

This chain connects TRBV5-1 to TRBJ2-7; D is unclear. V lost 4 bases and J lost 2, with 16 bases in between. This CDR3 is 15 amino acids long. Germline V CDR1 and CDR2: SGHRS, YFSETQ. Here the CDR3 reads CASSAGPKGPYEQYF. CDR3 coding DNA: TGCGCCAGCAGCGCCGGGCCCAAAGGGCCCTACGAGCAGTACTTC. Full variable domain (remainder filled in from reference TRBV5-1 and TRBJ2-7): KAGVTQTPRYLIKTRGQQVTLSCSPISGHRSVSWYQQTPGQGLQFLFEYFSETQRNKGNFPGRFSGRQFSNSRSEMNVSTLELGDSALYLCASSAGPKGPYEQYFGPGTRLTVT.

The chain employs TRBV5-1 and TRBJ2-7, with D tentatively TRBD1 (6 bases). This CDR3 is 15 amino acids long. The V gene lost 4 bases and the J gene lost 0 bases, with 14 bases spanning the gap. Germline V gene data show CDR1 as SGHRS and CDR2 as YFSETQ. The CDR3 sequence: CASSTGQKSSYEQYF. In nucleotides, the CDR3 is TGCGCCAGCAGCACCGGACAGAAGAGCTCCTACGAGCAGTACTTC.

V gene TRBV7-2 combines with J gene TRBJ1-3, with 7 bases that match TRBD1. CDR1 is SGHTA and CDR2 is FQGNSA in the germline V gene. The CDR3 is 13 residues long. V lost 5 bases to trimming and J lost 8 bases; unmatched junction nucleotides: 6. For the CDR3, the DNA is TGTGCCAGCAGCACCGGACAGGCGGACACCATATATTTT. Encoded protein: CASSTGQADTIYF.

J is TRBJ1-5 and V is TRBV5-1, with a tentative D call TRBD1 (5 bases). The CDR3 has 15 amino acids. Germline assignment: CDR1 SGHRS and CDR2 YFSETQ. Trimming cost V 5 bases and J 2 bases, with 14 bases left between them. The CDR3 bases are TGCGCCAGCAGTTTGTCAGGGAGCGGCAATCAGCCCCAGCATTTT. Residues: CASSLSGSGNQPQHF.

As DNA, the CDR3 is TGTGCCAGCAGTTTATTAGGGGGGCAGCAGGGAAACACCATATATTTT. This codes for CASSLLGGQQGNTIYF. The chain has TRBV27 and TRBJ1-3, with a tentative D call TRBD1 (6 bases). The CDR3 is made up of 16 amino acids. Germline V lookup: CDR1 MNHEY, CDR2 SMNVEV (reference sequence). Trimming took 1 base from V and 4 from J, leaving 14 bases between them.

The chain carries TRBV7-2 and TRBJ2-1, with 9 bases identical to TRBD2. CDR1 SGHTA and CDR2 FQGNSA come from the germline V gene. With 7 bases clipped from V and 0 bases from J, the junction kept 13 bases outside the gene matches. The CDR3 is 18 residues long. The CDR3 DNA is TGTGCCAGCACCCCGGCGGGAGGGCCGCGGAGCTCCTACAATGAGCAGTTCTTC. This encodes CASTPAGGPRSSYNEQFF. Drawing the rest from reference TRBV7-2 and TRBJ2-1, the complete variable domain is GAGVSQSPSNKVTEKGKDVELRCDPISGHTALYWYRQSLGQGLEFLIYFQGNSAPDKSGLPSDRFSAERTGGSVSTLTIQRTQQEDSAVYLCASTPAGGPRSSYNEQFFGPGTRLTVL.

The rearrangement uses TRBV5-4 and TRBJ2-4; 8 nucleotides agree with TRBD1. V was clipped by 4 bases and J by 6 bases; unmatched bases: 9. The CDR3 runs 15 residues. Germline V gene sequence: CDR1 SGHNT, CDR2 YYREEE (reference sequence). The CDR3: CASSGGRGQGNIQYF. The CDR3 bases are TGTGCCAGCAGCGGTGGACGAGGACAGGGAAACATTCAGTACTTC.

The chain employs TRBV6-1 and TRBJ2-4; D remains unclear. V lost 1 base to trimming and J lost 0 bases, with 4 bases between them. The germline V gene has CDR1 MNHNS and CDR2 SASEGT. The CDR3 spans 14 residues. The CDR3: CASSEGIAKNIQYF. For the CDR3, the DNA is TGTGCCAGCAGTGAAGGGATAGCCAAAAACATTCAGTACTTC.

The gene calls are TRBV2 and TRBJ1-3; D might be TRBD1 (6 bases). Between the trimmed V and J ends, which lost 0 bases and 6 bases, there was a span of 18 bases. The CDR3 is made up of 17 amino acids. Germline V gene data show CDR1 as SNHLY and CDR2 as FYNNEI. The CDR3 loop is CASSEALLGHIANTIYF. CDR3 sequence (DNA): TGTGCCAGCAGTGAAGCGCTTTTGGGACATATAGCAAACACCATATATTTT.

This sequence joins TRBV6-6 and TRBJ1-4; TRBD1 is a possible D gene (5 bases). Germline V lookup: CDR1 MNHNY, CDR2 SVGAGI (reference sequence). The CDR3 extends over 14 amino acids. Trimming removed 5 bases from V and 10 bases from J, with 17 bases in between. The chain's CDR3 is CASSHAGAVGKLFF. In DNA, the CDR3 is TGTGCCAGCAGTCACGCCGGGGCCGTGGGAAAACTGTTTTTT.

This chain links TRBV5-1 with TRBJ2-3; no definite D call. The ends were cut back, 0 bases at V and 0 bases at J, with 11 bases in the middle. In germline, CDR1 is SGHRS, CDR2 YFSETQ. CDR3 size: 16 residues. CDR3 in amino acids: CASSLGRFSSTDTQYF. CDR3 in DNA: TGCGCCAGCAGCTTGGGGCGGTTTTCTAGCACAGATACGCAGTATTTT. The whole variable domain, filled in from reference TRBV5-1 and TRBJ2-3, reads KAGVTQTPRYLIKTRGQQVTLSCSPISGHRSVSWYQQTPGQGLQFLFEYFSETQRNKGNFPGRFSGRQFSNSRSEMNVSTLELGDSALYLCASSLGRFSSTDTQYFGPGTRLTVL.

The chain uses TRBV11-2 and TRBJ2-7, with D possibly being TRBD2 (6 bases). The CDR3 runs to 15 residues. The ends were cut back, 5 bases at V and 2 bases at J, with 16 bases in the middle. Germline CDR1 is SGHAT and CDR2 is FQNNGV. Here the CDR3 reads CASSLPGGAAYEQYF. CDR3 DNA: TGTGCCAGCAGCCTGCCTGGCGGGGCTGCCTACGAGCAGTACTTC.

The J gene is TRBJ2-7, the V gene TRBV28, with D perhaps matching TRBD1 (6 bases). Germline CDR1 and CDR2: MDHEN and SYDVKM. The CDR3 runs 14 residues. V was pared by 2 bases and J by 3 bases, with 11 bases between. The CDR3 loop reads CASSLARGHYEQYF. CDR3 bases: TGTGCCAGCAGTTTAGCCAGGGGACACTACGAGCAGTACTTC.

The chain is built from TRBV18 and TRBJ2-2; 11 bases are shared with TRBD2. CDR3 length: 16 amino acids. Germline V gives CDR1 KGHSH, CDR2 LQKENI. V shed 2 bases and J 7 bases; nucleotides not matched to a gene: 6. The chain's CDR3 is CASSPVLAGVYGELFF. DNA of the CDR3: TGTGCCAGCTCACCAGTACTAGCGGGAGTTTACGGGGAGCTGTTTTTT.

In its sample, this clone was seen once. Other DNA sequences in this sample translate to the same CDR3. The CDR3 is CASSLRSSYNEQFF. The CDR3 bases are TGTGCCAGCAGCTTGCGCAGCTCCTACAATGAGCAGTTCTTC. The chain recombines TRBV5-4 with TRBJ2-1; D remains unclear. The V and J ends lost 1 base and 0 bases respectively, with 5 bases between them. The CDR3 covers 14 residues. Per the germline V gene, CDR1 is SGHNT and CDR2 is YYREEE (reference sequence). Full variable domain (rest looked up from reference TRBV5-4 and TRBJ2-1): ETGVTQSPTHLIKTRGQQVTLRCSSQSGHNTVSWYQQALGQGPQFIFQYYREEENGRGNFPPRFSGLQFPNYSSELNVNALELDDSALYLCASSLRSSYNEQFFGPGTRLTVL.

This rearrangement joins TRBV5-1 to TRBJ2-3, with unresolved D. Germline values: CDR1 SGHRS, CDR2 YFSETQ. Trimming shortened V by 0 bases and J by 5 bases, and 16 bases separated the two germline ends. The CDR3 has 16 residues. Written as DNA, the CDR3 is TGCGCCAGCAGCTTGGGTCTTGGCAGCATCCTAGATACGCAGTATTTT. Its protein is CASSLGLGSILDTQYF.